The subject of this entry is one T cell receptor beta chain. This sample was taken from a study of blood T cell repertoires in COVID-19. The CDR3 extends over 17 amino acids. Libraries were prepared by immunoSEQ multiplex PCR; TCRdb keeps only in-frame clonotypes and omits some of them. Of some 130,000 clones listed, 60% to 80% were seen once; the top ten hold approximately 11%. This receptor was obtained from a man aged 55 to 70 who had recovered from COVID-19. The chain recombines TRBV21-1 with TRBJ2-1; TRBD1, the D gene given by the table, was not confirmed from the DNA. TRBV21-1 is designated a pseudogene. Source material: peripheral blood. The CDR3 is CASSKMTDPRTYNEQFF. The CDR3 DNA reads as TGTGCCAGCAGCAAAATGACAGATCCTCGCACCTACAATGAGCAGTTCTTC.